This T cell receptor (beta chain) comes out of a study of blood T cells in healthy people across ages. A sample-barcoded 5' primer and a J-beta primer mix were used in a second PCR of about 7 to 11 cycles. Via MiXCR, TCRdb re-called the 5' RACE reads, giving one row per CDR3 protein. The sample includes 1.2 million to 1.5 million distinct CDR3 sequences, 45% to 70% of them seen just once. Every sample gave at least 5.5 micrograms of total RNA when it was extracted. The CDR3 runs to 15 residues. V shed 0 bases and J shed 0 bases, with 6 bases lying between them. Germline V gene lookup returns CDR1 SGHAT and CDR2 FQNNGV. This clonotype was counted only a few times.

This clonotype originated in a man aged 18-30 years in good health. The V call is TRBV11-2, the J call TRBJ1-5; D is unclear. Sequenced material: blood. The CDR3 nucleotides read TGTGCCAGCAGCTTAGATCCGTATAGCAATCAGCCCCAGCATTTT. Its protein is CASSLDPYSNQPQHF. The full variable domain, in which reference TRBV11-2 and TRBJ1-5 provide the parts outside the CDR3, is EAGVAQSPRYKIIEKRQSVAFWCNPISGHATLYWYQQILGQGPKLLIQFQNNGVVDDSQLPKDRFSAERLKGVDSTLKIQPAKLEDSAVYLCASSLDPYSNQPQHFGDGTRLSIL.